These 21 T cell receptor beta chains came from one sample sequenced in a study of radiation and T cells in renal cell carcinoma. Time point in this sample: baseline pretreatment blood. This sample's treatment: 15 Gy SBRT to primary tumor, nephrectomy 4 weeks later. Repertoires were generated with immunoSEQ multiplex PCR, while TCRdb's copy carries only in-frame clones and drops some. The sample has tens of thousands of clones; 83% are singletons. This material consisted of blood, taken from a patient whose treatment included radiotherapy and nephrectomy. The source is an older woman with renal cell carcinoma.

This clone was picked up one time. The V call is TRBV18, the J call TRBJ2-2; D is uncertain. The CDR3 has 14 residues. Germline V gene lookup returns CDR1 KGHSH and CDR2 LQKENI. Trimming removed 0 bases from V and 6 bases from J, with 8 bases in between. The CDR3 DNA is TGTGCCAGCTCACCACCGGCGGTCGCCGGGGAGCTGTTTTTT. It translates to CASSPPAVAGELFF.

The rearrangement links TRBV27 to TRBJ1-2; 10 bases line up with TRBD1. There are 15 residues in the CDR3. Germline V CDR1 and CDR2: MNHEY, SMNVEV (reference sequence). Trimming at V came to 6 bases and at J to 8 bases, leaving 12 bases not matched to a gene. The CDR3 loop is CASSPEPGQGYGYTF. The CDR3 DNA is TGTGCCAGCAGCCCAGAACCGGGACAGGGGTACGGCTACACCTTC.

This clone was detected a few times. The CDR3 protein is CASSLRFSTDTQYF. Written as DNA, the CDR3 is TGTGCCAGCAGCTTGAGATTTAGCACAGATACGCAGTATTTT. This chain joins TRBV5-8 and TRBJ2-3, with D unclear. With 1 base removed from V and 0 bases from J, the gap between germline ends came to 6 bases. Per the germline V gene, CDR1 is SGHTS and CDR2 is YDEGEE. The length of the CDR3 is 14 residues.

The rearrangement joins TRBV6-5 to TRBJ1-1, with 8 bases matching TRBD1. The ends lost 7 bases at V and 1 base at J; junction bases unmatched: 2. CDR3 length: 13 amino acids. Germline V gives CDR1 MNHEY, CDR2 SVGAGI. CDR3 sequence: CASNRGENTEAFF. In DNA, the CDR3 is TGTGCCAGCAACAGGGGGGAGAACACTGAAGCTTTCTTT.

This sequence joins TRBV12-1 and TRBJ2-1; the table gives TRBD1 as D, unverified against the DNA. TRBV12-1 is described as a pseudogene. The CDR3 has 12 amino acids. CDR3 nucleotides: TGTGCCAGCAGAACTAGAGAGGACAGGGAGGTCTTC. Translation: CASRTREDREVF.

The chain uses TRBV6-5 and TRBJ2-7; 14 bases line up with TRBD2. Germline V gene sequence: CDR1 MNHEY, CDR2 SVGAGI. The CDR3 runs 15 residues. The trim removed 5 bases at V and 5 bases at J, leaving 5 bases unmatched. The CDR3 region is CASSGLAGGGNEQYF. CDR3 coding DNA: TGTGCCAGCAGTGGACTAGCGGGAGGAGGAAACGAGCAGTACTTC.

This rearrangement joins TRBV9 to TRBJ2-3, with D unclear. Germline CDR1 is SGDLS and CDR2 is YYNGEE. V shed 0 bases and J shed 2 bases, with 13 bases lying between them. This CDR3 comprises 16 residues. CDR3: CASSVVPSLVTDTQYF. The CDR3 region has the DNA TGTGCCAGCAGCGTAGTACCTAGTCTGGTCACAGATACGCAGTATTTT. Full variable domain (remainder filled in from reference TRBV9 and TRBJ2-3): DSGVTQTPKHLITATGQRVTLRCSPRSGDLSVYWYQQSLDQGLQFLIQYYNGEERAKGNILERFSAQQFPDLHSELNLSSLELGDSALYFCASSVVPSLVTDTQYFGPGTRLTVL.

CDR3 amino acids: CASSPRQGAGEQYF. The CDR3 coding sequence is TGTGCCAGCAGCCCCCGACAGGGGGCAGGGGAGCAGTACTTC. The chain links TRBV9 to TRBJ2-7; the match to TRBD1 covers 10 bases. The CDR3 sequence is 14 residues long. Germline CDR1 and CDR2: SGDLS and YYNGEE. V lost 4 bases, J lost 7 bases, and 8 bases stayed unmatched. The full variable domain, completed using reference TRBV9 and TRBJ2-7, is DSGVTQTPKHLITATGQRVTLRCSPRSGDLSVYWYQQSLDQGLQFLIQYYNGEERAKGNILERFSAQQFPDLHSELNLSSLELGDSALYFCASSPRQGAGEQYFGPGTRLTVT.

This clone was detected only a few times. The CDR3: CASSVPPRNTEAFF. The CDR3 nucleotides are TGTGCCAGCTCGGTACCCCCAAGGAACACTGAAGCTTTCTTT. V usage is TRBV6-1 and J usage is TRBJ1-1, with D unresolved. This CDR3 has 14 amino acids. Germline CDR1 MNHNS, CDR2 SASEGT. The V end was cut by 8 bases, the J end by 1 base, with 14 bases between.

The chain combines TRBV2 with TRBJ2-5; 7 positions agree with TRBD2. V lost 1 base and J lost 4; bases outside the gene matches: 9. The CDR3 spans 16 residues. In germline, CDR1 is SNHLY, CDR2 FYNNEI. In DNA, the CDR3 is TGTGCCAGCAGTGAAGGGATGGGCGGGAGCTCAGAGACCCAGTACTTC. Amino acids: CASSEGMGGSSETQYF.

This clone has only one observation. CDR3 amino acids: CASGGLSGNTIYF. The CDR3 nucleotides are TGTGCCAGCGGAGGGTTGTCTGGAAACACCATATATTTT. The gene calls are TRBV11-2 and TRBJ1-3; D uncertain. The V and J ends lost 8 bases and 1 base respectively, with 9 bases between them. CDR1 is SGHAT, CDR2 FQNNGV, per germline. The CDR3 length is 13 residues.

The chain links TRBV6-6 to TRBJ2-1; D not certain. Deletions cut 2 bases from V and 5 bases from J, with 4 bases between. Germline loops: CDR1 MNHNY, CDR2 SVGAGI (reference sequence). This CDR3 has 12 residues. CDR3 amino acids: CASSYQNNEQFF. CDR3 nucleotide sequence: TGTGCCAGCAGTTACCAAAACAATGAGCAGTTCTTC.

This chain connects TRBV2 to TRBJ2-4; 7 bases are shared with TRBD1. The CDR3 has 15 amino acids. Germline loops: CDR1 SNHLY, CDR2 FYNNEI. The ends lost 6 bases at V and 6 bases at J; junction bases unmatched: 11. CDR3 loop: CASRGQRIMGNIQYF. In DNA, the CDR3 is TGTGCCAGCAGGGGACAGCGTATCATGGGAAACATTCAGTACTTC.

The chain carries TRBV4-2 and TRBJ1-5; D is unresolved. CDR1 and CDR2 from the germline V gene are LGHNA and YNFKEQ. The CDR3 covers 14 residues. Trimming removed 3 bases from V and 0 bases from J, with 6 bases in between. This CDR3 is CASSQAGSNQPQHF. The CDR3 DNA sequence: TGTGCCAGCAGCCAGGCGGGTAGCAATCAGCCCCAGCATTTT.

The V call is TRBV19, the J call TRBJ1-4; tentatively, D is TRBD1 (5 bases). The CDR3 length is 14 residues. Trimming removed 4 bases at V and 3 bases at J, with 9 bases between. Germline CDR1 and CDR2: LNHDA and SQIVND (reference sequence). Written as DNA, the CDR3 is TGTGCCAGTAGTACAAGACAGTCTAATGAAAAACTGTTTTTT. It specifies CASSTRQSNEKLFF.

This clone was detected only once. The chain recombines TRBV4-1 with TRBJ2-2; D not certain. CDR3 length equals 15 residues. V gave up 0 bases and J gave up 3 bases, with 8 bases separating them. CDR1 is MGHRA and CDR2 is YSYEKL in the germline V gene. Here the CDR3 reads CASSQDWSDTGELFF. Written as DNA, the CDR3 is TGCGCCAGCAGCCAAGATTGGTCGGACACCGGGGAGCTGTTTTTT.

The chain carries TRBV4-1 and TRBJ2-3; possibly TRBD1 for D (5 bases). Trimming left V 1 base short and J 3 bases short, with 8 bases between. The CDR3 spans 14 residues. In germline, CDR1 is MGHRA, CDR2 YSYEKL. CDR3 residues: CASSQGAGTDTQYF. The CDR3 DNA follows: TGCGCCAGCAGCCAAGGAGCAGGGACAGATACGCAGTATTTT.

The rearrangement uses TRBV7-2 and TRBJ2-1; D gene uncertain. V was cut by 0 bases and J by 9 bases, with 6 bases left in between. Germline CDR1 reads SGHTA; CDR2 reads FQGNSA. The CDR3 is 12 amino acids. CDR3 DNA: TGTGCCAGCAGCTTAGCGGGTGGTGAGCAGTTCTTC. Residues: CASSLAGGEQFF.

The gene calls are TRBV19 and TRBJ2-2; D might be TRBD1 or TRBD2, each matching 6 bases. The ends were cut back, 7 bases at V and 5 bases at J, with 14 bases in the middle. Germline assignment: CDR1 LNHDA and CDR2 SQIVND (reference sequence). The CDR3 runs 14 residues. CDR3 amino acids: CASTDSGATGELFF. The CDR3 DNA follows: TGTGCCAGTACCGACTCGGGGGCGACCGGGGAGCTGTTTTTT.

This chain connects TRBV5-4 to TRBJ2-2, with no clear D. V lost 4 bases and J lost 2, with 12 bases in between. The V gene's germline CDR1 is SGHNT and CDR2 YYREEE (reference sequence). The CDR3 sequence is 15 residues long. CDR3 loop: CASSRKTPNTGELFF. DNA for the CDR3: TGTGCCAGCAGCCGGAAGACACCTAACACCGGGGAGCTGTTTTTT.

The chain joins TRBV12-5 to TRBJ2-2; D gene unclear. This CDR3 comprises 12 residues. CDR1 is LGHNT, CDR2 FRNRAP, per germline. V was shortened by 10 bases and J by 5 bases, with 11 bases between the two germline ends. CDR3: CATLLGTGELFF. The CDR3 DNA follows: TGTGCTACCTTGTTAGGGACCGGGGAGCTGTTTTTT.